This T cell receptor beta chain was sequenced in a study of blood T cell repertoires in COVID-19. Study as a whole: Samples came from the United States, Italy and Spain, spanning acute and convalescent COVID-19. Sample material is recorded as cDNA or gDNA derived from T cells, B-cell-depleted T cells, or PBMCs.

This clone was seen only a few times. Original processing methods: Amplified reference gene primers provided the basis for estimating nucleated cell counts. Generated by immunoSEQ multiplex PCR, the TCRdb table keeps only in-frame clones and is missing some. That table is the source of V, J and clone size, and D and trimming were worked out from the DNA. The sample lists around 100,000 clones; under 90% were seen once. The CDR3 covers 15 residues. J was trimmed by 1 base and V by 3 bases; bases with no gene match: 6. Germline CDR1 SGHDT, CDR2 YYEEEE. The chain is built from TRBV5-6 and TRBJ1-1, with 7 nucleotides matching TRBD1. This sequence originates from a human donor in a cohort sampled during active COVID-19. Material: peripheral blood. For the CDR3, the DNA is TGTGCCAGCAGCTCGGATACAGGGGCGAACACTGAAGCTTTCTTT. Protein: CASSSDTGANTEAFF.